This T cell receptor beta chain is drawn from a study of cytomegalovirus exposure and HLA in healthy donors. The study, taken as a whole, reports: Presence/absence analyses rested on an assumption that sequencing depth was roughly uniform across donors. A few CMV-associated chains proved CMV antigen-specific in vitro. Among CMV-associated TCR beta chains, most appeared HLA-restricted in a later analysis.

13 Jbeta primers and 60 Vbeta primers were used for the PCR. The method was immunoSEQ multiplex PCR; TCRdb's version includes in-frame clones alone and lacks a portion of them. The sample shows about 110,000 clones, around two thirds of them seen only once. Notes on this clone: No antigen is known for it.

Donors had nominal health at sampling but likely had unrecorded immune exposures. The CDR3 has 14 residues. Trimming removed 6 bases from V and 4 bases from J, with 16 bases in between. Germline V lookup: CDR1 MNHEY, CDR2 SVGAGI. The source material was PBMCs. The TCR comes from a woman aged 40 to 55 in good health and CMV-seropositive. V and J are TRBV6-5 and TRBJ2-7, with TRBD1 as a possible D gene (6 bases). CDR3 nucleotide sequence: TGTGCCAGCAGGGCTTGGACAGATTCTTACGAGCAGTACTTC. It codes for CASRAWTDSYEQYF.